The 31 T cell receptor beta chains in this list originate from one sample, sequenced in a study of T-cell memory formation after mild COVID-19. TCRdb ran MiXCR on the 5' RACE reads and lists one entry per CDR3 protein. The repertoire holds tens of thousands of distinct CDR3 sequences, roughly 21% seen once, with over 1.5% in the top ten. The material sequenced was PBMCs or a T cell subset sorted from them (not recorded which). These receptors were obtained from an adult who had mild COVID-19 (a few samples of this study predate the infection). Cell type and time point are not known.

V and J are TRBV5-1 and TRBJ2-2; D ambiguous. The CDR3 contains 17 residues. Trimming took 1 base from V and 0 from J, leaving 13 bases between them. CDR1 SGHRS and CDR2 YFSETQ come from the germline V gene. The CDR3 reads CASSLYRTTSNTGELFF. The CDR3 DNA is TGCGCCAGCAGCTTGTATCGGACCACTTCGAACACCGGGGAGCTGTTTTTT.

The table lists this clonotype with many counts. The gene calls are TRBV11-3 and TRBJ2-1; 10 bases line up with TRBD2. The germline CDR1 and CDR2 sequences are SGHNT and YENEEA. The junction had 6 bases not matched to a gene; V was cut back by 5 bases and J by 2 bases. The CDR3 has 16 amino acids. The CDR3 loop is CASSLSGGITYNEQFF. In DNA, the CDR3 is TGTGCCAGCAGCCTTAGCGGGGGGATTACCTACAATGAGCAGTTCTTC.

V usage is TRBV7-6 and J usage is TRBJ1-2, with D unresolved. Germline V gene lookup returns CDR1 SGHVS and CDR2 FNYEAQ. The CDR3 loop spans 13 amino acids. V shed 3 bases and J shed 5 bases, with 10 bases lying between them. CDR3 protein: CASSFGPRYGYTF. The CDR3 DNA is TGTGCCAGCAGCTTTGGGCCTCGGTATGGCTACACCTTC.

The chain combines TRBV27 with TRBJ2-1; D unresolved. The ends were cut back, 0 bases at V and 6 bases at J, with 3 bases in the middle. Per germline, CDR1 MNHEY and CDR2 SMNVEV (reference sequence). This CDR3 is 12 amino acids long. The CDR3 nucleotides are TGTGCCAGCAGTTTATCCATCAATGAGCAGTTCTTC. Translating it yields CASSLSINEQFF.

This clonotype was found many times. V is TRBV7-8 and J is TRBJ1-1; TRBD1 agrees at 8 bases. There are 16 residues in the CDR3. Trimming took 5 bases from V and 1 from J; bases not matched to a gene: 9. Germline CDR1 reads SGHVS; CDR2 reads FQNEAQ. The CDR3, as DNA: TGTGCCAGCAGCCCAAGAAGGGACAGGCAGAACACTGAAGCTTTCTTT. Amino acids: CASSPRRDRQNTEAFF.

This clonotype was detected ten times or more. Written as DNA, the CDR3 is TGCGCCAGCAGCAGAAACAGGGGGGGAGACGAGCAGTACTTC. It is translated as CASSRNRGGDEQYF. The chain combines TRBV5-1 with TRBJ2-7, with D perhaps matching TRBD1 (8 bases). The V end lost 4 bases, the J end lost 5 bases, and 16 bases lay between the germline ends. This CDR3 is built from 14 residues. Per germline, CDR1 SGHRS and CDR2 YFSETQ.

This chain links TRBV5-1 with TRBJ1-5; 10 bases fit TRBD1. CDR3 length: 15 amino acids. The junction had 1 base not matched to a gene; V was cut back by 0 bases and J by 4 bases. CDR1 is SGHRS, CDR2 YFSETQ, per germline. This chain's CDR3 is CASSLGQGANQPQHF. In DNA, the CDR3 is TGCGCCAGCAGCTTGGGACAGGGGGCAAATCAGCCCCAGCATTTT.

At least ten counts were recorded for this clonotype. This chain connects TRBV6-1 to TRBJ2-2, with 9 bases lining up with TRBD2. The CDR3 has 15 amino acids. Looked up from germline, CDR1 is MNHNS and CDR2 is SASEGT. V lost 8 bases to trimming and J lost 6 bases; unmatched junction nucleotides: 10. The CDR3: CASGASGTSPGELFF. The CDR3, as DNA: TGTGCCAGCGGCGCTAGCGGGACTTCCCCCGGGGAGCTGTTTTTT.

CDR3 bases: TGTGCCAGCAGCTTAGACGGATTTTACACTGAAGCTTTCTTT. Translated: CASSLDGFYTEAFF. The J gene is TRBJ1-1, the V gene TRBV7-2; D remains unclear. Between the trimmed V and J ends, which lost 1 base and 3 bases, there was a span of 9 bases. CDR3 length equals 14 residues. CDR1 SGHTA and CDR2 FQGNSA come from the germline V gene.

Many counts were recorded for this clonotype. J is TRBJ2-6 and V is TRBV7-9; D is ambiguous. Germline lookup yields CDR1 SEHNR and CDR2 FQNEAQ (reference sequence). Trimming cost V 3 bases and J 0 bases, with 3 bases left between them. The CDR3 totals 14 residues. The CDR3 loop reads CASSLGSGANVLTF. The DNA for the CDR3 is TGTGCCAGCAGCTTGGGCTCTGGGGCCAACGTCCTGACTTTC.

CDR3 region: CASSRGLAGSYEQYF. CDR3 DNA sequence: TGTGCCAGCTCCCGTGGACTAGCGGGATCTTACGAGCAGTACTTC. This chain joins TRBV6-5 and TRBJ2-5; 12 nucleotides match TRBD2. The better agreement between TRBJ2-7 and the DNA end casts doubt on the J call. CDR1 is MNHEY and CDR2 is SVGAGI in the germline V gene. This CDR3 comprises 15 residues.

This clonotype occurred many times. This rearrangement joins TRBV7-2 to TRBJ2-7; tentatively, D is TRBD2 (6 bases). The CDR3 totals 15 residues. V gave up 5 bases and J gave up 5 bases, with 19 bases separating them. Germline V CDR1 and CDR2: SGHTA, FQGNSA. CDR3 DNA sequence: TGTGCCAGCAGCCCTGCGGGACTGGGAACTCACGAGCAGTACTTC. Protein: CASSPAGLGTHEQYF.

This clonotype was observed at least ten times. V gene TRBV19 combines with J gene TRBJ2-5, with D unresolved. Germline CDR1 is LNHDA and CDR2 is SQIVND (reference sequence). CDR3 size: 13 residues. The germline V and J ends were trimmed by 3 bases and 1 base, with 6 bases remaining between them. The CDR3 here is CASSMTSQETQYF. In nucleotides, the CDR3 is TGTGCCAGTAGTATGACCAGCCAAGAGACCCAGTACTTC. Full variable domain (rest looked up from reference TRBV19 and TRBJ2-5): DGGITQSPKYLFRKEGQNVTLSCEQNLNHDAMYWYRQDPGQGLRLIYYSQIVNDFQKGDIAEGYSVSREKKESFPLTVTSAQKNPTAFYLCASSMTSQETQYFGPGTRLLVL.

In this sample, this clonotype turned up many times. CDR3: CASSQKGAGEAFF. In nucleotides, the CDR3 is TGTGCCAGCTCACAGAAAGGGGCGGGTGAAGCTTTCTTT. V usage is TRBV7-9 and J usage is TRBJ1-1; maybe TRBD1 (5 bases). Per the germline V gene, CDR1 is SEHNR and CDR2 is FQNEAQ (reference sequence). The CDR3 length is 13 residues. Trimming stripped 8 bases from V and 7 bases from J, with 17 bases between.

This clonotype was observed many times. The CDR3 region is CSGETGVSTDTQYF. CDR3 bases: TGCAGCGGAGAGACAGGGGTGAGCACAGATACGCAGTATTTT. The chain uses TRBV29-1 and TRBJ2-3; 8 nucleotides line up with TRBD1. V was clipped by 7 bases and J by 0 bases; unmatched bases: 6. The length of the CDR3 is 14 residues. In germline, CDR1 is SQVTM, CDR2 ANQGSEA.

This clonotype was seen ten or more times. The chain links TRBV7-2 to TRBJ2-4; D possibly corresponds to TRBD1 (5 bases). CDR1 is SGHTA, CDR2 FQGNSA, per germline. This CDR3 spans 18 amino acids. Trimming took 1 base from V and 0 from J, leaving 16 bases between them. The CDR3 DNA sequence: TGTGCCAGCAGCTTAGTGGACACCTCCCATCTAGCCAAAAACATTCAGTACTTC. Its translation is CASSLVDTSHLAKNIQYF.

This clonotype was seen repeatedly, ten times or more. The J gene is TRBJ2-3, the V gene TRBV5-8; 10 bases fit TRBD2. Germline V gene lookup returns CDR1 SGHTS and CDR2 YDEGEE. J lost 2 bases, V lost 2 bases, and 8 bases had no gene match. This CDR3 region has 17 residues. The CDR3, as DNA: TGTGCCAGCAGCTTAAAGGCTAGCGGGAGTTACACAGATACGCAGTATTTT. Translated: CASSLKASGSYTDTQYF.

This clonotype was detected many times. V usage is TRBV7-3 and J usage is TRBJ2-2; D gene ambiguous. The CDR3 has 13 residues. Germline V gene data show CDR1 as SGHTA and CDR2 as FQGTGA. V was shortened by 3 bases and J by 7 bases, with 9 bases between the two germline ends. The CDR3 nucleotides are TGTGCCAGCAGCTTTAGGGCTAGCGGGGAGCTGTTTTTT. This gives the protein CASSFRASGELFF.

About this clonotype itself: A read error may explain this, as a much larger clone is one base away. CDR3 protein: CASSLGHPTVTQYF. In DNA form, the CDR3 reads TGTGCCAGCAGCCTCGGACATCCCACAGTTACGCAGTATTTT. The gene calls are TRBV7-2 and TRBJ2-3; possibly TRBD1 for D (5 bases). Germline V gene data show CDR1 as SGHTA and CDR2 as FQGNSA. The CDR3 totals 14 residues.

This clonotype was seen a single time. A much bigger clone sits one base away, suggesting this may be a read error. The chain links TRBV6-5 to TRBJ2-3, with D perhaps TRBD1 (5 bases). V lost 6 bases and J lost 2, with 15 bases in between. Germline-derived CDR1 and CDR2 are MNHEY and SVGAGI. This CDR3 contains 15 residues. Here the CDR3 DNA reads TGTGCCAGCAGCCCGAAGGGGCTTACCACAGATACGCAGTATTTT. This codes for CASSPKGLTTDTQYF.

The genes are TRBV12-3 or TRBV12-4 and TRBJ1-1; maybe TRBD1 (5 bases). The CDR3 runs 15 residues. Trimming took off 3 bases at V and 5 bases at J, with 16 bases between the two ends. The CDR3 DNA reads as TGTGCCAGCAGTTTCAACCGGCCGGGGGTTACTGAAGCTTTCTTT. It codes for CASSFNRPGVTEAFF.

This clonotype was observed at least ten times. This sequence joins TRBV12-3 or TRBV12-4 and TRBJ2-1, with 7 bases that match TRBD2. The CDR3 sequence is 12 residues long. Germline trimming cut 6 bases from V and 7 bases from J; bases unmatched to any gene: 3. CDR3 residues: CASRSGGNEQFF. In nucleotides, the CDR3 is TGTGCCAGCAGGTCCGGGGGGAATGAGCAGTTCTTC.

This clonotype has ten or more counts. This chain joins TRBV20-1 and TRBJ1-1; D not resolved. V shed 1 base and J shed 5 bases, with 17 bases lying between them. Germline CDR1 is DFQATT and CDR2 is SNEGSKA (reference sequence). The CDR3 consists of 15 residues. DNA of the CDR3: TGCAGTGCTAGAGGGAAGTGGGATCGAAGAACTGAAGCTTTCTTT. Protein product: CSARGKWDRRTEAFF.

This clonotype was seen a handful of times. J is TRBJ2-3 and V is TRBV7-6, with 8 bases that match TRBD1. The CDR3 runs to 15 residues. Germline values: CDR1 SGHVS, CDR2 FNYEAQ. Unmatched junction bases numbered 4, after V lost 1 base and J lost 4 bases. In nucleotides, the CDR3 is TGTGCCAGCAGCTTAGTAGCAGGGGGCGCAGATACGCAGTATTTT. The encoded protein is CASSLVAGGADTQYF.

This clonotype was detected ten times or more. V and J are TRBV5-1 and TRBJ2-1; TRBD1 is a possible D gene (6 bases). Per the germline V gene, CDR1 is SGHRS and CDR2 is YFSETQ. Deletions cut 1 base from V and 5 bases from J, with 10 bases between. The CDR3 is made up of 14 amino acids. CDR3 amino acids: CASSLMAGDNEQFF. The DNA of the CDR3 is TGCGCCAGCAGCTTGATGGCAGGGGACAATGAGCAGTTCTTC.

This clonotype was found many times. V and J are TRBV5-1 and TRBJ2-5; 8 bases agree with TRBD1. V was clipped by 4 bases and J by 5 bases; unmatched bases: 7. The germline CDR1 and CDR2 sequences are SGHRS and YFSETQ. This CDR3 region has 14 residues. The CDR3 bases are TGCGCCAGCAGCGCACAGGGGGTCGGGGAGACCCAGTACTTC. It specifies CASSAQGVGETQYF. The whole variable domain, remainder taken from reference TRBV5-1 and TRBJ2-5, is KAGVTQTPRYLIKTRGQQVTLSCSPISGHRSVSWYQQTPGQGLQFLFEYFSETQRNKGNFPGRFSGRQFSNSRSEMNVSTLELGDSALYLCASSAQGVGETQYFGPGTRLLVL.

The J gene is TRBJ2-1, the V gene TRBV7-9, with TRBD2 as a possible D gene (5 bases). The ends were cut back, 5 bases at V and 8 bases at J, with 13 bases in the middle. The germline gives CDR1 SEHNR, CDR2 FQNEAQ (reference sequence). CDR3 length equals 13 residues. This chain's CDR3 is CASSDGVRDEQFF. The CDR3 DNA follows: TGTGCCAGCAGCGATGGCGTGAGGGATGAGCAGTTCTTC.

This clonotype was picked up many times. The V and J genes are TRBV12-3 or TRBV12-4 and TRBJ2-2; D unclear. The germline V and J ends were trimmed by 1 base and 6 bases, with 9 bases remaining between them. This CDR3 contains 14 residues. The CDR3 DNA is TGTGCCAGCAGTTTAGACACACCCGCCGGGGAGCTGTTTTTT. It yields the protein CASSLDTPAGELFF.

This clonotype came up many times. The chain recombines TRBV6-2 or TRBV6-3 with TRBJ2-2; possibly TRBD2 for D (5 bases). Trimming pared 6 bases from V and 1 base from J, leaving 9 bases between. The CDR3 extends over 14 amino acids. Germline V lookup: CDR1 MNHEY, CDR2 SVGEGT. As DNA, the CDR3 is TGTGCCAGCAGCCACGAGGGGAACACCGGGGAGCTGTTTTTT. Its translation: CASSHEGNTGELFF.

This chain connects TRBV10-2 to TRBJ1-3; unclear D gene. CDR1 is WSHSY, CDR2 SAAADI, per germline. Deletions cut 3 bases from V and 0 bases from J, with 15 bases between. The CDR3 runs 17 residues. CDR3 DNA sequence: TGCGCCAGCAGTGACCGACAAGGACGGCTCTCTGGAAACACCATATATTTT. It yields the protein CASSDRQGRLSGNTIYF.

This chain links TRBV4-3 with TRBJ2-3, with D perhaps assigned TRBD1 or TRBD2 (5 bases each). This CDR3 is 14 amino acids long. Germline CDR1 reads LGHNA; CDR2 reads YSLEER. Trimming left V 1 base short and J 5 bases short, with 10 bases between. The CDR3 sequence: CASSQVRGEDTQYF. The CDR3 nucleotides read TGCGCCAGCAGCCAAGTGAGGGGAGAAGATACGCAGTATTTT.